This entry is about one T cell receptor (beta chain). Time point meaning: patch test 1, 2 weeks after DPC sensitization. Treatment specified: therapeutic diphenylcyclopropenone sensitization with weekly scalp DPC. The germline V gene has CDR1 LNHNV and CDR2 YYDKDF (reference sequence). Trimming took 6 bases from V and 4 from J, leaving 15 bases between them. This CDR3 is 14 amino acids long. This sample is part of a study of human T cells and chemical hapten exposure. TCRdb re-called the RACE reads with MiXCR, one entry per CDR3 protein. This sample has about 60,000 distinct CDR3 sequences, with 7% to 10% found just once.

The sequencing here drew on whole blood, taken in connection with sensitization to the hapten diphenylcyclopropenone (DPC). The chain couples TRBV15 to TRBJ1-2, with D possibly being TRBD1 (5 bases). The clonotype was recovered from a woman aged 40 to 50 with alopecia areata. Some clones in this sample may be carry-over from other donors' samples. The CDR3 sequence is CATRKQGESYGYTF. The CDR3 DNA reads TGTGCCACCAGGAAGCAAGGGGAGAGCTATGGCTACACCTTC.